Listed here are 2 T cell receptor beta chains from one sample, sequenced in a study of blood T cells in healthy people across ages. A second about 6 to 11 cycle PCR used barcoded and J-beta primers. TCRdb processed the 5' RACE reads anew with MiXCR; each CDR3 protein has one entry. The sample lists around 850,000 distinct CDR3 sequences; 35% to 40% were seen once. The sample consisted of blood. The receptors were gathered from a man in his late teens or twenties in good health.

This clonotype was seen a handful of times. The chain employs TRBV7-9 and TRBJ1-1; D remains ambiguous. V lost 1 base and J 5 bases, leaving 17 bases between the germline ends. The CDR3 loop spans 16 amino acids. Germline V gene lookup returns CDR1 SEHNR and CDR2 FQNEAQ (reference sequence). The CDR3, as DNA: TGTGCCAGCAGCTTAGACGCCCAGGTTGGGTTTACTGAAGCTTTCTTT. Its protein is CASSLDAQVGFTEAFF.

This CDR3 reads CASSLTTGPQNEQFF. In DNA, the CDR3 is TGTGCCAGCAGCTTAACGACAGGGCCTCAGAATGAGCAGTTCTTC. The chain combines TRBV7-3 with TRBJ2-1, with 7 bases aligning to TRBD1. The CDR3 is 15 residues long. The germline V gene has CDR1 SGHTA and CDR2 FQGTGA. V gave up 0 bases and J gave up 7 bases; unmatched junction bases: 6.